The 29 T cell receptor beta chains below come from one sample, sequenced in a study. Tregs were sorted as CD4+CD25+CD127-/low cells. MiXCR was run by TCRdb on the 5' RACE reads, yielding one entry per CDR3 protein. The table lists some 44,000 distinct CDR3 sequences, 20% to 25% of them singletons, with 4% in the top ten. Sequenced sample: Tregs sorted from blood. These receptors all stem from a female donor with breast cancer.

In its sample, this clonotype was seen once. The conserved closing phenylalanine or tryptophan is absent in this CDR3, likely reflecting a read error. This sequence joins TRBV6-5 and TRBJ2-2; TRBD2 agrees at 8 bases. The J segment lost 4 bases and the V segment lost 5 bases, leaving 9 bases of the junction unmatched. The germline V gene encodes CDR1 MNHEY and CDR2 SVGAGI. CDR3 length: 16 residues. CDR3 bases: TGTGCCAGCAGTCCATTAGCGGGGAGGGCCACCGGGGAGCTGTTTCTT. Translation: CASSPLAGRATGELFL.

The chain uses TRBV5-4 and TRBJ1-1; the D gene is possibly TRBD1 (6 bases). Germline CDR1 SGHNT, CDR2 YYREEE (reference sequence). Trimming stripped 1 base from V and 4 bases from J, with 20 bases between. This CDR3 spans 17 amino acids. The CDR3 DNA follows: TGTGCCAGCAGCTTGTTAGGCAGGGGTAGCTCGAGCACTGAAGCTTTCTTT. This gives the protein CASSLLGRGSSSTEAFF.

This clonotype appeared a few times. A much larger clone lies a single base off, so this may be a read error. This chain uses TRBV4-2 with TRBJ2-5, with a weak D call TRBD2 (5 bases). The CDR3 spans 15 residues. Germline loops: CDR1 LGHNA, CDR2 YNFKEQ. The V and J ends lost 4 bases and 0 bases respectively, with 12 bases between them. The CDR3 sequence is CASSLASRNQETQYF. The CDR3 DNA reads TGTGCCAGCAGCCTCGCTAGCAGGAACCAAGAGACCCAGTACTTC.

This clonotype came up many times. CDR3 DNA sequence: TGTGCCAGCAGTTTCTCCAGGGGAGATACGCAGTATTTT. Translation gives CASSFSRGDTQYF. The chain is built from TRBV12-3 or TRBV12-4 and TRBJ2-3; D might be TRBD1 (6 bases). The V gene lost 3 bases and the J gene lost 5 bases, with 9 bases spanning the gap. The CDR3 has 13 residues.

This chain joins TRBV5-1 and TRBJ1-4, with 9 positions matching TRBD1. Germline values: CDR1 SGHRS, CDR2 YFSETQ. The CDR3 sequence is 15 residues long. V dropped 4 bases and J dropped 5; count of bases not matched to a gene: 6. CDR3 in amino acids: CASSGFGTGNEKLFF. In DNA form, the CDR3 reads TGCGCCAGCAGCGGGTTTGGGACAGGGAATGAAAAACTGTTTTTT. Together with reference TRBV5-1 and TRBJ1-4, the CDR3 gives the full variable domain: KAGVTQTPRYLIKTRGQQVTLSCSPISGHRSVSWYQQTPGQGLQFLFEYFSETQRNKGNFPGRFSGRQFSNSRSEMNVSTLELGDSALYLCASSGFGTGNEKLFFGSGTQLSVL.

This clonotype was observed many times. This chain connects TRBV2 to TRBJ1-1; D unresolved. V was cut by 6 bases and J by 5 bases, with 19 bases left in between. This CDR3 has 15 amino acids. Germline V gene data show CDR1 as SNHLY and CDR2 as FYNNEI. CDR3 DNA: TGTGCCAGCAGGGGAAGCGGAGGGCAGCGGACTGAAGCTTTCTTT. Residues: CASRGSGGQRTEAFF.

CDR3 loop: CASSQDLLARADTQYF. The DNA for the CDR3 is TGTGCCAGCAGCCAAGATCTACTAGCGAGGGCAGATACGCAGTATTTT. The V gene is TRBV4-2, the J gene TRBJ2-3, with 7 bases aligning to TRBD2. V lost 0 bases, J lost 4 bases, and 7 bases stayed unmatched. The CDR3 has 16 amino acids. Germline CDR1 is LGHNA and CDR2 is YNFKEQ.

The V call is TRBV16, the J call TRBJ2-3, with unresolved D. CDR1 is KGHSY and CDR2 is FQNENV in the germline V gene. V dropped 0 bases and J dropped 4 bases, with 5 bases sitting between them. This CDR3 is built from 13 residues. Written as DNA, the CDR3 is TGTGCCAGCAGCCAATCCACAGCAGATACGCAGTATTTT. This translates into CASSQSTADTQYF.

Remarks on this clonotype: Relative to the germline gene, one junction end is altered; a read error may explain this. This sequence joins TRBV9 and TRBJ2-1; no reliable D call. Germline values: CDR1 SGDLS, CDR2 YYNGEE. The CDR3 totals 15 residues. This CDR3 reads CASSVEGKTYIEQFF. In DNA form, the CDR3 reads TGTGCCAGCAGCGTAGAGGGCAAGACCTACATTGAGCAGTTCTTC.

This clonotype turned up a few times. The chain employs TRBV9 and TRBJ2-6; D possibly uses TRBD1 or TRBD2 (5 bases each). V was cut by 0 bases and J by 1 base, with 8 bases left in between. The CDR3 contains 16 residues. Germline values: CDR1 SGDLS, CDR2 YYNGEE. CDR3 bases: TGTGCCAGCAGCGTAGCGGGGCTATCTGGGGCCAACGTCCTGACTTTC. This codes for CASSVAGLSGANVLTF.

The CDR3 DNA follows: TGCAGTACTCCCCAGAGCGGGAGGGCCACAGATACGCAGTATTTT. It is translated as CSTPQSGRATDTQYF. This chain connects TRBV20-1 to TRBJ2-3; TRBD2 aligns across 10 bases. Germline V lookup: CDR1 DFQATT, CDR2 SNEGSKA (reference sequence). Losses at the gene ends were 8 bases for V and 2 bases for J; bases not matched to a gene: 10. The CDR3 contains 15 residues.

This clonotype has only a few counts. The rearrangement joins TRBV15 to TRBJ2-3; no definite D call. This CDR3 comprises 15 residues. From germline, CDR1 is LNHNV and CDR2 YYDKDF (reference sequence). Trimming removed 0 bases from V and 2 bases from J, with 9 bases in between. The CDR3, as DNA: TGTGCCACCAGCAGAGAGGCAGAAGCCACAGATACGCAGTATTTT. Translating it yields CATSREAEATDTQYF.

This chain uses TRBV10-3 with TRBJ2-7; TRBD1 agrees at 8 bases. V shed 6 bases and J 0 bases; nucleotides not matched to a gene: 7. The germline V gene encodes CDR1 ENHRY and CDR2 SYGVKD. There are 15 residues in the CDR3. The CDR3 DNA reads as TGTGCCATCAGCCCCGGGACAGGAACCTCCTACGAGCAGTACTTC. Translation gives CAISPGTGTSYEQYF.

The V gene is TRBV7-9, the J gene TRBJ1-5, with a weak D call TRBD1 (5 bases). Trimming removed 5 bases at V and 9 bases at J, with 14 bases between. Germline CDR1 and CDR2: SEHNR and FQNEAQ (reference sequence). The CDR3 has 13 amino acids. CDR3 sequence: CASSPAARGPQHF. The CDR3, as DNA: TGTGCCAGCAGCCCCGCAGCTAGGGGGCCCCAGCATTTT.

This clonotype was observed many times. The V gene is TRBV4-1, the J gene TRBJ2-5; 9 nucleotides align to TRBD2. The CDR3 spans 16 residues. Germline CDR1 MGHRA, CDR2 YSYEKL. V shed 4 bases and J 6 bases; nucleotides not matched to a gene: 12. CDR3 loop: CASSPLAGGPGKTQYF. The CDR3 DNA sequence: TGCGCCAGCAGCCCCCTGGCGGGAGGGCCGGGAAAGACCCAGTACTTC.

This clonotype showed up many times. This chain connects TRBV5-1 to TRBJ2-1, with no clear D. The CDR3 runs to 13 residues. The V gene's germline CDR1 is SGHRS and CDR2 YFSETQ. V was pared by 1 base and J by 7 bases, with 9 bases between. CDR3 bases: TGCGCCAGCAGCTTGCCCCATTCAAATGAGCAGTTCTTC. Translating it yields CASSLPHSNEQFF.

This clonotype was seen at least ten times. This chain joins TRBV5-1 and TRBJ2-7; 7 bases agree with TRBD2. The CDR3 spans 13 residues. CDR1 is SGHRS, CDR2 YFSETQ, per germline. Trimming cost V 6 bases and J 0 bases; bases outside gene matches: 3. In DNA, the CDR3 is TGCGCCAGCAATAGCGGGTTCTCCTACGAGCAGTACTTC. This encodes CASNSGFSYEQYF.

The chain carries TRBV5-1 and TRBJ1-2, with TRBD1 matching over 12 bases. The germline V gene encodes CDR1 SGHRS and CDR2 YFSETQ. The CDR3 spans 16 residues. V lost 4 bases, J lost 7 bases, and 11 bases stayed unmatched. The CDR3 DNA follows: TGCGCCAGCAGCCTAAGTCTGGGACAGGGGGCAAGTGGCTACACCTTC. This encodes CASSLSLGQGASGYTF. Together with reference TRBV5-1 and TRBJ1-2, the CDR3 gives the full variable domain: KAGVTQTPRYLIKTRGQQVTLSCSPISGHRSVSWYQQTPGQGLQFLFEYFSETQRNKGNFPGRFSGRQFSNSRSEMNVSTLELGDSALYLCASSLSLGQGASGYTFGSGTRLTVV.

A few counts support this clonotype. The V and J genes are TRBV30 and TRBJ1-1; a possible D gene is TRBD1 (6 bases). The length of the CDR3 is 15 residues. The ends were cut back, 0 bases at V and 1 base at J, with 12 bases in the middle. Germline CDR1 is GTSNPN and CDR2 is SVGIG (reference sequence). The CDR3 sequence is CAWSVQGLGNTEAFF. DNA of the CDR3: TGTGCCTGGAGTGTACAGGGTCTCGGGAACACTGAAGCTTTCTTT.

A few counts support this clonotype. CDR3 region: CASSPLGGTRNEQFF. The CDR3 DNA follows: TGTGCCAGCAGCCCCCTTGGAGGGACCAGGAATGAGCAGTTCTTC. The rearrangement links TRBV7-9 to TRBJ2-1, with a weak D call TRBD2 (6 bases). Germline lookup yields CDR1 SEHNR and CDR2 FQNEAQ (reference sequence). Trimming shortened V by 5 bases and J by 7 bases, and 18 bases separated the two germline ends. The CDR3 totals 15 residues.

This sequence joins TRBV28 and TRBJ2-5, with D tentatively TRBD1 or TRBD2 (5 bases each). Germline V gives CDR1 MDHEN, CDR2 SYDVKM. Between the trimmed V and J ends, which lost 2 bases and 3 bases, there was a span of 13 bases. This CDR3 has 15 residues. The CDR3 spells CASSLIPGTKETQYF. CDR3 in DNA: TGTGCCAGCAGTTTAATCCCAGGGACGAAAGAGACCCAGTACTTC.

V and J are TRBV27 and TRBJ2-7; no definite D call. V was cut by 3 bases and J by 3 bases, with 12 bases left in between. The CDR3 contains 14 residues. Per germline, CDR1 MNHEY and CDR2 SMNVEV (reference sequence). This chain's CDR3 is CASSLADGIYEQYF. Written as DNA, the CDR3 is TGTGCCAGCAGTTTGGCAGACGGTATCTACGAGCAGTACTTC.

The sample holds a few counts of this clonotype. CDR3 in amino acids: CASSSLGGITYEQYF. The CDR3 coding sequence is TGTGCCAGCAGTTCTCTCGGGGGTATCACCTACGAGCAGTACTTC. The chain employs TRBV2 and TRBJ2-7; maybe TRBD2 (6 bases). V gave up 5 bases and J gave up 2 bases, with 16 bases separating them. CDR1 SNHLY and CDR2 FYNNEI come from the germline V gene. This CDR3 is 15 amino acids long.

V and J are TRBV12-3 or TRBV12-4 and TRBJ1-5, with a tentative D call TRBD1 (6 bases). V was pared by 2 bases and J by 5 bases, with 13 bases between. The length of the CDR3 is 15 residues. CDR3 nucleotide sequence: TGTGCCAGCAGTTTAATGGGGGGGGGCGATCAGCCCCAGCATTTT. Translation: CASSLMGGGDQPQHF.

V usage is TRBV5-6 and J usage is TRBJ1-5; TRBD1 matches 8 bases. The CDR3 extends over 17 amino acids. V shed 1 base and J 2 bases; nucleotides not matched to a gene: 8. CDR1 and CDR2 from the germline V gene are SGHDT and YYEEEE. The CDR3 DNA reads as TGTGCCAGCAGCTTGTTCTCACAGGGGGGCGGCAATCAGCCCCAGCATTTT. This codes for CASSLFSQGGGNQPQHF.

The chain links TRBV5-1 to TRBJ2-5; tentatively, D is TRBD2 (5 bases). This CDR3 has 16 residues. V lost 3 bases to trimming and J lost 7 bases, with 22 bases between them. Germline V gene lookup returns CDR1 SGHRS and CDR2 YFSETQ. For the CDR3, the DNA is TGCGCCAGCAGCTGGGCGGTGGAGGCCCCCCGGGGGACCCAGTACTTC. Protein: CASSWAVEAPRGTQYF.

In its sample, this clonotype was seen many times. The rearrangement uses TRBV7-9 and TRBJ1-1, with 7 bases fitting TRBD1. The germline gives CDR1 SEHNR, CDR2 FQNEAQ (reference sequence). The length of the CDR3 is 13 residues. V was pared by 5 bases and J by 6 bases, with 6 bases of the junction left unmatched. As DNA, the CDR3 is TGTGCCAGCAGCGGCTCCGGGACAGCTGAAGCTTTCTTT. Translating gives CASSGSGTAEAFF.

This clonotype was recorded at least ten times. The J gene is TRBJ2-7, the V gene TRBV10-3; D unresolved. The V end was cut by 2 bases, the J end by 6 bases, with 14 bases between. Germline loops: CDR1 ENHRY, CDR2 SYGVKD. The CDR3 has 14 residues. DNA of the CDR3: TGTGCCATCAGTGAGCCCCAAGCTAGATCCGAGCAGTACTTC. It encodes CAISEPQARSEQYF.

This clonotype occurred many times. CDR3 sequence: CASSPQRGTETQYF. The DNA for the CDR3 is TGTGCCAGCAGTCCGCAGAGAGGTACGGAGACCCAGTACTTC. The rearrangement uses TRBV28 and TRBJ2-5; D remains ambiguous. Germline assignment: CDR1 MDHEN and CDR2 SYDVKM. CDR3 length: 14 residues. Trimming took 5 bases from V and 5 from J, leaving 15 bases between them.